This T cell receptor (beta chain) was sequenced in a study of blood T cell repertoires in COVID-19. The method was immunoSEQ multiplex PCR; TCRdb's version includes in-frame clones alone and lacks a portion of them. Of 450,000 to 500,000 clones detected, approximately 86% appear once; the ten largest clones hold 0.7%. Between the trimmed V and J ends, which lost 4 bases and 4 bases, there was a span of 12 bases. The CDR3 is made up of 14 amino acids. Germline V gene lookup returns CDR1 SGHAT and CDR2 FQNNGV. This clonotype was sampled from a woman younger than 35 who had recovered from COVID-19. V usage is TRBV11-2 and J usage is TRBJ2-3; a possible D gene is TRBD1 (5 bases). The material sequenced was PBMCs or T cells enriched from blood (not recorded which). The CDR3 sequence: CASSSNRPPDTQYF. CDR3 DNA sequence: TGTGCCAGCAGCTCGAACAGGCCCCCAGATACGCAGTATTTT. The full variable domain, rest sourced from reference TRBV11-2 and TRBJ2-3, is EAGVAQSPRYKIIEKRQSVAFWCNPISGHATLYWYQQILGQGPKLLIQFQNNGVVDDSQLPKDRFSAERLKGVDSTLKIQPAKLEDSAVYLCASSSNRPPDTQYFGPGTRLTVL.